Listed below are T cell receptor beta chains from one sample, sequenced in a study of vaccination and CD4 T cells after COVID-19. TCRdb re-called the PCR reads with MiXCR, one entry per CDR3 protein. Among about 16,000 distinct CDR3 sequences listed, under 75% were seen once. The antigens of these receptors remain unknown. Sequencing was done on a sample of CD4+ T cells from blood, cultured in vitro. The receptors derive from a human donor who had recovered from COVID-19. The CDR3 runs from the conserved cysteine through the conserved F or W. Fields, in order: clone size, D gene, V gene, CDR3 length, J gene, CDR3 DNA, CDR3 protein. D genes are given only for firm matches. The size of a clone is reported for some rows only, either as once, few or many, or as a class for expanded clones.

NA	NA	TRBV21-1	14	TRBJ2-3	TGTGCCAGCAGCCTCCGAGGGAGCACAGATACGCAGTATTTT	CASSLRGSTDTQYF
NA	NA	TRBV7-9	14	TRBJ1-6	TGTGCCAGCAGCTCCCGCTCCTATAATTCACCCCTCCACTTT	CASSSRSYNSPLHF
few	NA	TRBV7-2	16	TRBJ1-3	TGTGCCAGCAGCTCGGCCGCAGGGGATACTGGAAACACCATATATTTT	CASSSAAGDTGNTIYF
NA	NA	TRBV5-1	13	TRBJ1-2	TGCGCCAGCAGCGGATTAGAGGGACATGGCTACACCTTC	CASSGLEGHGYTF
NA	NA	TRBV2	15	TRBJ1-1	TGTGCCAGCAGCGAACACAGGGACGACTACACTGAAGCTTTCTTT	CASSEHRDDYTEAFF
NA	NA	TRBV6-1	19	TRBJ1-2	TGTGCCAGCAGACCGTTCGTTGGGTATTATGTCCCCAAATCAGATGGCTACACCTTC	CASRPFVGYYVPKSDGYTF
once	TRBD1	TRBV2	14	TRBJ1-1	TGTGCCAGCAGTGCGGAAGGGGGCGGCACTGAAGCTTTCTTT	CASSAEGGGTEAFF
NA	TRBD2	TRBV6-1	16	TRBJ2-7	TGTGCCAGCAGTCGACTAGCGGGAATTGGATCCTACGAGCAGTACTTC	CASSRLAGIGSYEQYF
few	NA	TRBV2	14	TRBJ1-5	TGTGCCAGCAGTGAACAGGGTTGGGATCAGCCCCAGCATTTT	CASSEQGWDQPQHF
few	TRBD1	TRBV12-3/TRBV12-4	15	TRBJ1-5	TGTGCCAGCAGCACGGGACAGACACATAATCAGCCCCAGCATTTT	CASSTGQTHNQPQHF
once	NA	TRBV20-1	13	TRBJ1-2	TGCAGTGCCGCGCAGGCAACTAACTATGGCTACACCTTC	CSAAQATNYGYTF
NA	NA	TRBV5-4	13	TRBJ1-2	TGTGCCAGCAGCTCCCGGGACGTCTATGGCTACACCTTC	CASSSRDVYGYTF
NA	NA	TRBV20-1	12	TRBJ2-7	TGCAGTGCTAGAGTGCAAGGGGGACCCTCTACCTTC	CSARVQGGPSTF
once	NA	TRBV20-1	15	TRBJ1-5	TGCAGTGCTATAAGACCGGACGGGACTAATCAGCCCCAGCATTTT	CSAIRPDGTNQPQHF
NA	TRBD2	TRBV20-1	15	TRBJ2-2	TGCAGTGCTAGAATAGCGGGGGACCTCGCCGGGGAGCTGTTTTTT	CSARIAGDLAGELFF
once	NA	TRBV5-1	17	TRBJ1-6	TGCGCCAGCAGCTTGGAGGGGGGAGATTCCTATAATTCACCCCTCCACTTT	CASSLEGGDSYNSPLHF
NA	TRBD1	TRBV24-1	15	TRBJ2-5	TGTGCCACCAGTGCTACCGGGACAGCGGAAGAGACCCAGTACTTC	CATSATGTAEETQYF
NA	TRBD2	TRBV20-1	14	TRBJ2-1	TGCAGTGCTAGGAAGGCTAGCGGGGGGGATGAGCAGTTCTTC	CSARKASGGDEQFF
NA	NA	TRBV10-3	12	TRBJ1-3	TGTGCCATCAGTGGGCTTGGAAACACCATATATTTT	CAISGLGNTIYF
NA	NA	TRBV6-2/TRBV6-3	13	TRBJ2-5	TGTGCCAGCAGTTACAGGCGAGGGGAGACCCAGTACTTC	CASSYRRGETQYF
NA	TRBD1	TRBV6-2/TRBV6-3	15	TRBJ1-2	TGTGCCAGCAGTTACGGGACAGTCCAAAACTATGGCTACACCTTC	CASSYGTVQNYGYTF
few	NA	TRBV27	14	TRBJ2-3	TGTGCCAGCAAGGGGGTCCTAGCCTCAGATACGCAGTATTTT	CASKGVLASDTQYF
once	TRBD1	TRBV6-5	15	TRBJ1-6	TGTGCCAGCAGTTACTCTCAGGGGGCTTATTCACCCCTCCACTTT	CASSYSQGAYSPLHF
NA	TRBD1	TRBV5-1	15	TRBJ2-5	TGCGCCAGCAGCTTGTTGGGGACAGGGCAAGAGACCCAGTACTTC	CASSLLGTGQETQYF
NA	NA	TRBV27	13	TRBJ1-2	TGTGCCAGCAGTTTTAGGGAGGGCTATGGCTACACCTTC	CASSFREGYGYTF
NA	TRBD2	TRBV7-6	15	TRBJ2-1	TGTGCCAGCAGCTTTAGCGGGGGGCACTACAATGAGCAGTTCTTC	CASSFSGGHYNEQFF
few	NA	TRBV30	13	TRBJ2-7	TGTGCCTGGACCCGGGCCAGAACCTACGAGCAGTACTTC	CAWTRARTYEQYF
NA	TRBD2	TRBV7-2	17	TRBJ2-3	TGTGCCAGCAGCTCGCGACTAGCGGGGATCGAGTTGGGTACGCAGTATTTT	CASSSRLAGIELGTQYF
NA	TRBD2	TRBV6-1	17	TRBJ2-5	TGTGCCAGCAGTCTACTTGGATCGGGACTAGTCCAAGAGACCCAGTACTTC	CASSLLGSGLVQETQYF
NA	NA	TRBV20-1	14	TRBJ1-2	TGCAGTGCTGTCGCTGGGGCGCGGGTGAACGGCTACACCTTC	CSAVAGARVNGYTF
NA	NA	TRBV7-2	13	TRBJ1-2	TGTGCCAGCAGCTCCTGGACGGCGTATGGCTACACCTTC	CASSSWTAYGYTF
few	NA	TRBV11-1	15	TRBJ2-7	TGTGCCAGCAGCTTAGAGAGCGGATACACCTACGAGCAGTACTTC	CASSLESGYTYEQYF
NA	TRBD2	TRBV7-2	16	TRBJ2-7	TGTGCCAGCAGCTTAGGACGGCTAGCGGGAGTAAGAGAGCAGTACTTC	CASSLGRLAGVREQYF
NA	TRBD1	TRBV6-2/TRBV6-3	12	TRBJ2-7	TGTGCCAGCGGGACAGGTTCCTACGAGCAGTACTTC	CASGTGSYEQYF
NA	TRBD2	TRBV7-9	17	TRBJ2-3	TGTGCCAGCAGCCTAGGGGGACTAGCGGGAGTAACAGATACGCAGTATTTT	CASSLGGLAGVTDTQYF
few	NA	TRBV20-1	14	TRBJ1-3	TGCAGTGCTAGTAATGGGGCTTTGGGAAACACCATATATTTT	CSASNGALGNTIYF
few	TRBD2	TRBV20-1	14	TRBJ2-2	TGCAGTGCTAGAGATCGGCGGGGGAGCGGGGAGCTGTTTTTT	CSARDRRGSGELFF
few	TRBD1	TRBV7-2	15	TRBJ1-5	TGTGCCAGCAGCTTTGGGACAGGGGGATATCAGCCCCAGCATTTT	CASSFGTGGYQPQHF
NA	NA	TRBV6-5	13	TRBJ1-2	TGTGCCAGCAGTTACTCGGGCGGACGGGGCTACACCTTC	CASSYSGGRGYTF
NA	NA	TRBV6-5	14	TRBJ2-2	TGTGCCAGCAGTTACTCAATCCGGCCCGGGGAGCTGTTTTTT	CASSYSIRPGELFF